This TCR beta chain was obtained from a study of blood T cell repertoires in COVID-19. Losses at the gene ends were 6 bases for V and 3 bases for J; bases not matched to a gene: 7. Per the germline V gene, CDR1 is LNHNV and CDR2 is YYDKDF (reference sequence). The CDR3 covers 14 residues. Original processing methods: Amplification of reference gene primers provided the estimated nucleated cell counts. The data were produced by immunoSEQ multiplex PCR, yet TCRdb's version contains in-frame clones alone and is incomplete. V and J calls and clone size are given by that table; D and trimming were obtained from the DNA. The sample contains 55,000 to 80,000 clones, about 83% of which appear only once.

The sequence was collected from a man aged 50 to 60 with active COVID-19. This rearrangement joins TRBV15 to TRBJ2-5; 7 positions match TRBD2. The sequenced sample consisted of peripheral blood. For the CDR3, the DNA is TGTGCCACCAGGGATCCGGGGGGAGAAGAGACCCAGTACTTC. As protein: CATRDPGGEETQYF.